The sequence of this TCR beta chain was determined in a study of OX40 agonist ivuxolimab in advanced cancers. Generated by immunoSEQ multiplex PCR, the TCRdb table keeps only in-frame clones and is missing some. The sample includes 70,000 to 95,000 clones, around 90% of them seen just once. The germline gives CDR1 SGDLS, CDR2 YYNGEE. This CDR3 has 14 residues. V lost 2 bases, J lost 2 bases, and 10 bases lay in between. This clonotype originated in an adult with an advanced solid tumor such as melanoma, head and neck, liver or kidney cancer. The chain carries TRBV9 and TRBJ2-5; tentatively, D is TRBD1 (6 bases). Sample: CD4+ or CD8+ T cells sorted from blood, taken in a trial of the OX40 agonist ivuxolimab. The CDR3 nucleotides are TGTGCCAGCAGCGTGAGTGGACAGCAAGAGACCCAGTACTTC. Protein: CASSVSGQQETQYF.